This T cell receptor (beta chain) is from a study of cytomegalovirus exposure and HLA in healthy donors. Vbeta (60) and Jbeta (13) primers were used in the PCR. Sequencing used immunoSEQ multiplex PCR; TCRdb keeps in-frame clones, though not all of them. The repertoire includes around 97,000 clones, more than 75% of them detected once, and under 13% sits in the top ten. The CDR3 runs to 13 residues. Germline V gene data show CDR1 as SGHVS and CDR2 as FQNEAQ. V dropped 2 bases and J dropped 8 bases, with 9 bases sitting between them. Sequences were obtained from PBMCs. The chain recombines TRBV7-8 with TRBJ1-4, with a possible D match to TRBD1 (5 bases). The source of this sequence is a young woman in good health and CMV-seropositive. CDR3 nucleotide sequence: TGTGCCAGCAGCTTACAGGGATGGGAAAAACTGTTTTTT. This gives the protein CASSLQGWEKLFF.